This TCR beta chain was obtained from a study of OX40 agonist ivuxolimab in advanced cancers. Assay used: immunoSEQ multiplex PCR; TCRdb lists only in-frame clones, some missing. The data show 70,000 to 95,000 clones, about 88% seen once. Germline V gives CDR1 SGHVS, CDR2 FNYEAQ. The CDR3 covers 12 residues. The germline V and J ends were trimmed by 1 base and 17 bases, with 14 bases remaining between them. Here the sequenced sample was CD4+ or CD8+ T cells sorted from blood, taken in a trial of the OX40 agonist ivuxolimab. The rearrangement uses TRBV7-6 and TRBJ1-4; D is possibly TRBD1 (6 bases). This TCR was sampled from an adult with an advanced solid tumor such as melanoma, head and neck, liver or kidney cancer. The CDR3 loop reads CASSLGQDQPFF. The CDR3 DNA follows: TGTGCCAGCAGCTTAGGACAGGATCAACCCTTTTTT.